This T cell receptor beta chain was identified during a study of T cells in Graves' hyperthyroidism and ophthalmopathy. Patients were excluded because of uncontrolled infection, other autoimmune disease, pregnancy or lactation. Trimming cost V 5 bases and J 6 bases, with 16 bases left between them. Germline V gene data show CDR1 as MNHEY and CDR2 as SMNVEV (reference sequence). The CDR3 contains 14 residues. There were TCR beta CDR3 regions amplified from RNA transcripts. HTBI primers were employed in a first-round RT-PCR of the TCR CDR3. A single record per CDR3 protein comes from TCRdb applying MiXCR to the multiplex PCR reads. The sample has about 400,000 distinct CDR3 sequences, roughly an eighth seen once. This clonotype was counted only a few times.

Sequencing input: blood. V usage is TRBV27 and J usage is TRBJ1-1; D gene ambiguous. The clonotype was recovered from a woman aged 18-30 years with Graves' hyperthyroidism. In DNA, the CDR3 is TGTGCCAGCAGTCTCGTCAGTCATGGAGCTGAAGCTTTCTTT. This encodes CASSLVSHGAEAFF.